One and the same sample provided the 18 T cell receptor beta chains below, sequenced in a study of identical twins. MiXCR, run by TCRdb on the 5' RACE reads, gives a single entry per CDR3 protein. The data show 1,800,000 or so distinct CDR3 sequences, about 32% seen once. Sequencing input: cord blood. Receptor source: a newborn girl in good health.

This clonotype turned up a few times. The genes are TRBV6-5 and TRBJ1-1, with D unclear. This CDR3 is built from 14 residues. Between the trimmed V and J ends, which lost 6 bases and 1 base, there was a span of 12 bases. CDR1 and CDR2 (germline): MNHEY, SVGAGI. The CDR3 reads CASRIGAGNTEAFF. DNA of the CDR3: TGTGCCAGCAGGATAGGAGCGGGGAACACTGAAGCTTTCTTT.

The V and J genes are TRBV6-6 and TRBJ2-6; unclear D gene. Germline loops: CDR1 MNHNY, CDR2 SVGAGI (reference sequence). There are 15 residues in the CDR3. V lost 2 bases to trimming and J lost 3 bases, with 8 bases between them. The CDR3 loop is CASSYVVDGANVLTF. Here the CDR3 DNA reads TGTGCCAGCAGTTACGTGGTAGATGGGGCCAACGTCCTGACTTTC.

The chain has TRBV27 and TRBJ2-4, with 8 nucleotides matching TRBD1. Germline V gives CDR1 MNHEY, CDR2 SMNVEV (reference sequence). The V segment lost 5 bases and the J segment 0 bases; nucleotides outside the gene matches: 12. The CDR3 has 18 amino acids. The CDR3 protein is CASSPGQAILLAKNIQYF. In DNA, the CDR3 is TGTGCCAGCAGTCCGGGACAGGCTATACTACTAGCCAAAAACATTCAGTACTTC.

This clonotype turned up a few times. Written as DNA, the CDR3 is TGTGCCAGCAGCAAGGGGCAGCCCCAGCATTTT. Protein product: CASSKGQPQHF. The gene calls are TRBV21-1 and TRBJ1-5. TRBV21-1 is a known pseudogene. This CDR3 region has 11 residues.

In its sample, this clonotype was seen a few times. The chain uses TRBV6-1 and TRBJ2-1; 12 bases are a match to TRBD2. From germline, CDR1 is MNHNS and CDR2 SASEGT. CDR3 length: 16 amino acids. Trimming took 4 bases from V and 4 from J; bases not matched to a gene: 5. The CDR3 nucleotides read TGTGCCAGCAGTGTATTCCTAGCGGGAGGGTACAATGAGCAGTTCTTC. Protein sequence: CASSVFLAGGYNEQFF.

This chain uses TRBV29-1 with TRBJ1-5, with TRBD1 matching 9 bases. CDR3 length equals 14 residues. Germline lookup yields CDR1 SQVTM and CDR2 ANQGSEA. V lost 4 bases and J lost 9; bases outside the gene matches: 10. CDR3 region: CSVGDRGGAWPQHF. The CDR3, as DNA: TGCAGCGTTGGTGACAGGGGGGGTGCGTGGCCCCAGCATTTT.

CDR3 region: CATRQEPNEQFF. The CDR3 DNA sequence: TGCGCCACTAGACAGGAGCCCAATGAGCAGTTCTTC. The chain is built from TRBV4-1 and TRBJ2-1; D possibly corresponds to TRBD1 (6 bases). The germline V gene encodes CDR1 MGHRA and CDR2 YSYEKL. Trimming took off 10 bases at V and 6 bases at J, with 13 bases between the two ends. CDR3 size: 12 residues.

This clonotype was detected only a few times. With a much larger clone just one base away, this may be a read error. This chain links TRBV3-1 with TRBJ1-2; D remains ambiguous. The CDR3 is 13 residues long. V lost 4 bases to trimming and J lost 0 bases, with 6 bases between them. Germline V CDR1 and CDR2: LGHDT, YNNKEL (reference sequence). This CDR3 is CASSRATNYGYTF. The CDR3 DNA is TGTGCCAGCAGCCGGGCCACTAACTATGGCTACACCTTC.

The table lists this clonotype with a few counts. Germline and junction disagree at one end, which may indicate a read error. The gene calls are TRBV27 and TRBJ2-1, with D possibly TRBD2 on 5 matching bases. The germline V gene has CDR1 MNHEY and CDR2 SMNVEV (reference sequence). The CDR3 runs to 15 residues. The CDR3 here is CASTLLGDGYNEQFF. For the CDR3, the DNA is TGTGCCAGCACTTTACTGGGAGACGGGTACAATGAGCAGTTCTTC.

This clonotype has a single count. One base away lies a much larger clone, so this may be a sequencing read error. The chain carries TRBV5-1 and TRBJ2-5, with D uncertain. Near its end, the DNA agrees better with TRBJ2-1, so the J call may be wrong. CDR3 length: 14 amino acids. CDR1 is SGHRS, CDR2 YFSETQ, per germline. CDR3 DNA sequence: TGCGCCAGCAGCTTAGCTACGGTACAAGAGACCCAGTTCTTC. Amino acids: CASSLATVQETQFF.

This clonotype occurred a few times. The CDR3 sequence: CASSLGQASRELFF. CDR3 nucleotides: TGTGCCAGCAGCTTAGGACAGGCGTCGAGGGAACTGTTTTTT. This rearrangement joins TRBV7-2 to TRBJ1-4; D perhaps matches TRBD1 (6 bases). V was shortened by 1 base and J by 12 bases, with 15 bases between the two germline ends. The germline V gene has CDR1 SGHTA and CDR2 FQGNSA. The CDR3 consists of 14 residues.

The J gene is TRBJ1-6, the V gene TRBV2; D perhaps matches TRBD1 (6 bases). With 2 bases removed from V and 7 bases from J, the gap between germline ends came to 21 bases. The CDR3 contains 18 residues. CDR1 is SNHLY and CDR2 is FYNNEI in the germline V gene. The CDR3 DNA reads TGTGCCAGCAGTGAATTTGGGGACCTTCCAGGGGCAAATTCACCCCTCCACTTT. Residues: CASSEFGDLPGANSPLHF.

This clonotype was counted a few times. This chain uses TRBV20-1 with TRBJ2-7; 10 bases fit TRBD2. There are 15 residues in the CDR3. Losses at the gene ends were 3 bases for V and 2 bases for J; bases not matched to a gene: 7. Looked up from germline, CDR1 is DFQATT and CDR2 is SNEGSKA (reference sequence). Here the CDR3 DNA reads TGCAGTGCTAGGTCTAGCGGGAGAAATCCCTACGAGCAGTACTTC. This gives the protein CSARSSGRNPYEQYF.

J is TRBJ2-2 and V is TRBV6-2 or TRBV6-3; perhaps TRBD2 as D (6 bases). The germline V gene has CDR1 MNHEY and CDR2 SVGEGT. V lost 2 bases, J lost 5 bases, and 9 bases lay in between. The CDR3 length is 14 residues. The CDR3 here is CASSYRGKTGELFF. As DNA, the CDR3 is TGTGCCAGCAGTTACCGGGGGAAAACCGGGGAGCTGTTTTTT.

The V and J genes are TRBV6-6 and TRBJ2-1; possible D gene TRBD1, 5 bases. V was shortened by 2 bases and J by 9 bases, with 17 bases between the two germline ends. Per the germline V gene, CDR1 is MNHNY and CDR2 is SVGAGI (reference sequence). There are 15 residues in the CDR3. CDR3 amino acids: CASSYEKGPRVEQFF. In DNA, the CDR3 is TGTGCCAGCAGTTACGAGAAGGGGCCTCGGGTTGAGCAGTTCTTC.

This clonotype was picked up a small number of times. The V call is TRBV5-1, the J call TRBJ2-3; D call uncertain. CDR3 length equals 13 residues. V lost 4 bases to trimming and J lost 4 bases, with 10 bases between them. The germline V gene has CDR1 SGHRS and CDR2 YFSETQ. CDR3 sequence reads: CASSPEGPDTQYF. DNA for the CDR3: TGCGCCAGCAGCCCTGAAGGTCCAGATACGCAGTATTTT.

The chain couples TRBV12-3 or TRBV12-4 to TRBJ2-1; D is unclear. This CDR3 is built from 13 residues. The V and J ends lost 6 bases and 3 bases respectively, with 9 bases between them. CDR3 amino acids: CASRPWGYNEQFF. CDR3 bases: TGTGCCAGCAGGCCTTGGGGCTACAATGAGCAGTTCTTC.

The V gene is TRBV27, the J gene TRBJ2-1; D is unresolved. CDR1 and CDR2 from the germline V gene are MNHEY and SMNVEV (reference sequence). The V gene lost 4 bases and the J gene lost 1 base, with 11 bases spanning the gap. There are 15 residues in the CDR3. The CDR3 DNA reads TGTGCCAGCAGTTCCCCAAGCCGGTCCTACAATGAGCAGTTCTTC. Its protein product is CASSSPSRSYNEQFF.